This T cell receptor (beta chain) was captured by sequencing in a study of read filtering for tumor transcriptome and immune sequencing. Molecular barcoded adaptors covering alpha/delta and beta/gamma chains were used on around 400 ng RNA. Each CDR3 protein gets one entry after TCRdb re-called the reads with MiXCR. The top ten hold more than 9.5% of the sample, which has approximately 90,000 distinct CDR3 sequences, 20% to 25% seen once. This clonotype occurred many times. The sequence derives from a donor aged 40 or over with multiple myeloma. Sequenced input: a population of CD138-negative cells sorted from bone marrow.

The CDR3 loop reads CSVLRDTEAFF. CDR3 in DNA: TGCAGCGTTCTCAGGGACACTGAAGCTTTCTTT. The V call is TRBV29-1, the J call TRBJ1-1; perhaps TRBD1 as D (5 bases). Germline V gene data show CDR1 as SQVTM and CDR2 as ANQGSEA. V was shortened by 5 bases and J by 3 bases, with 7 bases between the two germline ends. The CDR3 covers 11 residues.